Presented here are 29 T cell receptor beta chains from one specimen sequenced in a study of T cells expressing NK-cell markers. TCRdb re-called the 5' RACE reads and catalogs CDR3 proteins one per entry, DNA excluded. The sample table sets out around 550,000 distinct CDR3 sequences. Sequences were obtained from blood T cells: a sorted CD56 or NKG2C T cell subset, CD4+ or CD8+ T cells, or bulk PBMC T cells (not recorded which). The receptors here all came from a man younger than 35 in good health.

The chain employs TRBV5-1 and TRBJ2-3; TCRdb's D gene call, TRBD2, goes unchecked for lack of DNA. The CDR3 totals 16 residues. Germline V gene sequence: CDR1 SGHRS, CDR2 YFSETQ. The CDR3 spells CASSLTGGPGTDTQYF.

V gene TRBV4-1 combines with J gene TRBJ2-1; without DNA, the TCRdb call of TRBD2 cannot be checked. CDR1 is MGHRA and CDR2 is YSYEKL in the germline V gene. This CDR3 region has 16 residues. CDR3 loop: CASSQRLAGEANEQFF.

The CDR3 region is CASKSPVETQYF. The chain recombines TRBV19 with TRBJ2-5. Germline CDR1 reads LNHDA; CDR2 reads SQIVND (reference sequence). The CDR3 contains 12 residues.

The V and J genes are TRBV25-1 and TRBJ2-5; absent DNA, TCRdb's TRBD2 call cannot be checked. Germline CDR1 MGHDK, CDR2 SYGVNS. CDR3 length equals 17 residues. Here the CDR3 reads CASSDTLLARGEETQYF.

The rearrangement uses TRBV5-6 and TRBJ2-2. Per germline, CDR1 SGHDT and CDR2 YYEEEE. The CDR3 covers 15 residues. CDR3 sequence: CASSLIDRNTGELFF.

This chain connects TRBV2 to TRBJ1-2; the D call from TCRdb, TRBD1, cannot be confirmed without DNA. The germline V gene encodes CDR1 SNHLY and CDR2 FYNNEI. The CDR3 is 15 residues long. Here the CDR3 reads CASTGTGAFRGGYTF.

CDR3: CSAGPTAAGTDTQYF. The chain joins TRBV29-1 to TRBJ2-3; the D gene TCRdb calls, TRBD1, cannot be checked with no DNA. The CDR3 consists of 15 residues. Germline V gene data show CDR1 as SQVTM and CDR2 as ANQGSEA.

CDR3 in amino acids: CASRAGIVNEQFF. V gene TRBV12-3 or TRBV12-4 combines with J gene TRBJ2-1. CDR3 length: 13 amino acids.

Here the CDR3 reads CASSLGTGHDEQYF. The chain employs TRBV5-1 and TRBJ2-7; TCRdb lists TRBD1, though no DNA is available to test this call. The CDR3 contains 14 residues. Germline values: CDR1 SGHRS, CDR2 YFSETQ.

V is TRBV20-1 and J is TRBJ1-4; without DNA, the TCRdb call of TRBD1 cannot be checked. Germline V gene lookup returns CDR1 DFQATT and CDR2 SNEGSKA (reference sequence). The CDR3 is 14 amino acids. CDR3 sequence reads: CSAREAGPTEKLFF.

The CDR3: CASSSDRYGYTF. This chain joins TRBV12-3 or TRBV12-4 and TRBJ1-2. This CDR3 is 12 amino acids long.

J is TRBJ2-1 and V is TRBV29-1; TCRdb designates TRBD1, a call that cannot be tested without DNA. This CDR3 region has 17 residues. Germline CDR1 SQVTM, CDR2 ANQGSEA. CDR3 region: CSVGTGVSGSPNNEQFF.

J is TRBJ1-5 and V is TRBV5-1; absent DNA, TCRdb's TRBD1 call cannot be checked. Germline V CDR1 and CDR2: SGHRS, YFSETQ. The CDR3 has 17 amino acids. This CDR3 reads CASSLDPPGVSNQPQHF.

The chain links TRBV4-3 to TRBJ2-7; the TCRdb D gene call, TRBD1, has no DNA to confirm it. Germline CDR1 LGHNA, CDR2 YSLEER. CDR3 length: 17 residues. CDR3 in amino acids: CASSQVAGTGGSSEQYF.

Here the CDR3 reads CASSSRGRWEKLFF. The chain couples TRBV27 to TRBJ1-4; TCRdb picks TRBD1, but there is no DNA to check that call. Germline V gene sequence: CDR1 MNHEY, CDR2 SMNVEV (reference sequence). This CDR3 spans 14 amino acids.

This chain's CDR3 is CASSLSLKRRSNQPQHF. The chain combines TRBV28 with TRBJ1-5. This CDR3 is 17 amino acids long. The germline CDR1 and CDR2 sequences are MDHEN and SYDVKM.

The chain recombines TRBV6-5 with TRBJ2-7; the TRBD1 assignment by TCRdb is unverifiable without DNA. The CDR3 has 15 residues. Germline V gene sequence: CDR1 MNHEY, CDR2 SVGAGI. The CDR3 sequence is CASSYSRDPAYEQYF.

This CDR3 reads CASSLGTSGIGTGELFF. The V and J genes are TRBV5-1 and TRBJ2-2; as DNA is missing, the TRBD2 call by TCRdb cannot be tested. This CDR3 has 17 amino acids. CDR1 is SGHRS, CDR2 YFSETQ, per germline.

The chain couples TRBV5-1 to TRBJ2-1; the TRBD1 assignment by TCRdb is unverifiable without DNA. This CDR3 is 13 amino acids long. Germline CDR1 and CDR2: SGHRS and YFSETQ. CDR3 in amino acids: CASSSDDSFKQFF.

J is TRBJ2-3 and V is TRBV28. From germline, CDR1 is MDHEN and CDR2 SYDVKM. The CDR3 extends over 15 amino acids. The CDR3 region is CASSLVQLDEDTQYF.

The CDR3 here is CATSEPRSSYNEQFF. V is TRBV24-1 and J is TRBJ2-1. This CDR3 spans 15 amino acids. Germline CDR1 and CDR2: KGHDR and SFDVKD.

This chain connects TRBV7-3 to TRBJ2-1; the TCRdb call, TRBD2, lacks DNA for checking. In germline, CDR1 is SGHTA, CDR2 FQGTGA. The length of the CDR3 is 14 residues. CDR3 loop: CASSSTGGGSEQFF.

The chain joins TRBV18 to TRBJ2-5; the D call from TCRdb, TRBD2, cannot be confirmed without DNA. Germline assignment: CDR1 KGHSH and CDR2 LQKENI. The CDR3 runs 13 residues. The CDR3 protein is CASSILARETQYF.

The chain is built from TRBV20-1 and TRBJ2-4; TCRdb gives TRBD1 as the D gene, but with no DNA this cannot be confirmed. Germline V gives CDR1 DFQATT, CDR2 SNEGSKA (reference sequence). The CDR3 sequence is 13 residues long. CDR3 loop: CSARYRAGNIQYF.

This chain connects TRBV6-1 to TRBJ2-5; the TRBD2 assignment by TCRdb is unverifiable without DNA. There are 15 residues in the CDR3. CDR1 and CDR2 (germline): MNHNS, SASEGT. CDR3 protein: CASSLGLAGGGAQYF.

J is TRBJ2-7 and V is TRBV29-1; as DNA is missing, the TRBD1 call by TCRdb cannot be tested. The CDR3 sequence is 12 residues long. CDR1 is SQVTM, CDR2 ANQGSEA, per germline. The CDR3 spells CSVERGPGEQYF.

CDR3 region: CASSLGSVTSYEQYF. This chain joins TRBV7-2 and TRBJ2-7. Germline CDR1 and CDR2: SGHTA and FQGNSA. This CDR3 contains 15 residues.

CDR3 sequence reads: CASSLEGAGGNEQFF. The chain joins TRBV6-5 to TRBJ2-1; TCRdb picks TRBD2, but there is no DNA to check that call. The CDR3 runs 15 residues. Germline loops: CDR1 MNHEY, CDR2 SVGAGI.

The chain combines TRBV7-2 with TRBJ2-1; the D call from TCRdb, TRBD2, cannot be confirmed without DNA. The CDR3 extends over 16 amino acids. Germline V gives CDR1 SGHTA, CDR2 FQGNSA. CDR3 loop: CASSLGGWGSYNEQFF.